The clone carrying this TCR beta chain was recorded once. These data come from a study of cytomegalovirus exposure and HLA in healthy donors. Assay used: immunoSEQ multiplex PCR; TCRdb lists only in-frame clones, some missing. The table lists some 90,000 clones, over 75% of them singletons, with 5.5% to 7.5% in the top ten. The junction had 5 bases not matched to a gene; V was cut back by 1 base and J by 3 bases. CDR3 length: 15 residues. The germline gives CDR1 KGHSH, CDR2 LQKENI. The V and J genes are TRBV18 and TRBJ2-7, with 8 nucleotides matching TRBD1. Source material: PBMCs. This clonotype was sampled from a man younger than 35 in good health and CMV-seropositive. The CDR3 DNA is TGTGCCAGCTCACCACTGGACAGGGTCGGCTACGAGCAGTACTTC. Amino acid sequence: CASSPLDRVGYEQYF.